This T cell receptor (beta chain) emerged from a study of regulatory T cells in long-lasting Graves disease (dated by TCRdb to the early 2020s). Study-level background: Persistent Graves' disease was defined as persistently positive TSH receptor autoantibodies together with antithyroid drug treatment for over 5 years. This study used TCR sequencing and RNA sequencing of peripheral blood to compare persistent Graves' disease patients against newly diagnosed Graves' disease patients. The study took place in China and was registered as a clinical trial. A total of about 35 samples underwent TCR sequencing: around 13 from persistent and 20 from newly diagnosed Graves' disease patients. Persistent Graves' disease patients in the clinical cohort had taken antithyroid drugs for approximately 10 years on average.

As for this clonotype: This receptor's antigen is unknown. Per-base qualities were not stored, and no clone one base away is much larger.

The paper's findings and limits, for the study overall: More public clonotypes were shared among persistent patients (approximately 3,000) than among newly diagnosed patients (just under 1,000). The study examined only peripheral blood because the primary lesion, thyroid tissue, could not be accessed. Preferential use of TRBV28, TRBJ1-2 and TRBJ2-5 was observed in persistent disease, whereas TRBV20-1 and TRBJ2-1 were favored in newly diagnosed disease. The authors noted that the small sample size was a limitation that may lower accuracy. Compared with newly diagnosed patients, persistent Graves' disease patients had lower TCR Shannon entropy and fewer highly expanded clones, which suggests clonal expansion. Only the TCR beta chain was sequenced and analyzed.

Receptor libraries were prepared by multiplex PCR. Sequencing took place on an Illumina HiSeq 4000. CDR3 regions were amplified by Arm-PCR with iRepertoire HTBI primers to construct TCR beta libraries. Before sequencing, the PCR products underwent gel purification. Turning to the authors' computational methods: Gene usage analysis of CDR3 amino acid clonotypes relied on the roughly 60 TRBV and 13 to 15 TRBJ segments identified across samples. COPE and FqMerger were used to merge filtered high-quality paired reads into contigs. BLAST was used to align contigs to IMGT TRBV, TRBD and TRBJ reference genes, with CDR3 defined following IMGT. Any clonotype with a frequency above 0.1% was counted as a highly expanded clone. Shannon entropy served as the measure of repertoire diversity, while the Gini coefficient captured V-J evenness. Public clonotypes were defined as clonotypes shared by more than one individual. In TCRdb, the public reads were trimmed at Q25 with fastp and aligned with MiXCR, with productive beta chains retained. Identical CDR3 proteins give one entry, which carries the most common genes and DNA. TCRdb's processing, not the study's, gives the V and J calls here. The sample table holds under 500,000 distinct CDR3 sequences, of which under 25% were seen once. Of the sample, around 20% falls within the top ten clones.

The sample's time point label, in plain terms: persistent/refractory GD, antithyroid drugs over 5 years with positive TRAb. For both TCR sequencing and RNA sequencing, RNA was extracted from PBMCs using TRIzol. The diagnosis of Graves' disease followed American Thyroid Association guidelines. Patients were recruited from an endocrinology department in Xi'an, China. Each patient gave around 9.2 milliliters of peripheral blood, collected in an EDTA anticoagulant tube. Ficoll Paque Plus density gradient separation was used to isolate PBMCs, and no further T cell sorting was performed. RNA quality was checked with an Agilent 2100 Bioanalyzer and agarose gel, and concentration with a NanoDrop 2000. The cysteine opens and the phenylalanine closes a CDR3 of 13 amino acids. Only the CDR3 DNA is retained, 39 bases long and in frame from the first base. For this chain, trimming is 3 bases at the V end and 10 bases at the J end, and the number of junction bases without a gene match is 7. CDR1 and CDR2, per the germline V gene (reference sequence), are SGHNT and YYREEE.

The chain uses TRBV5-4 and TRBJ1-1; the central 9 bases match TRBD1. The starting material was peripheral blood mononuclear cells (PBMCs), obtained when the disease was refractory, from a patient treated with antithyroid drugs. This receptor was identified in a female donor with Graves disease. This receptor carries the CDR3 CASSSYGTGRAFF. The DNA is as follows: TGTGCCAGCAGCTCATATGGGACAGGGCGAGCTTTCTTT.